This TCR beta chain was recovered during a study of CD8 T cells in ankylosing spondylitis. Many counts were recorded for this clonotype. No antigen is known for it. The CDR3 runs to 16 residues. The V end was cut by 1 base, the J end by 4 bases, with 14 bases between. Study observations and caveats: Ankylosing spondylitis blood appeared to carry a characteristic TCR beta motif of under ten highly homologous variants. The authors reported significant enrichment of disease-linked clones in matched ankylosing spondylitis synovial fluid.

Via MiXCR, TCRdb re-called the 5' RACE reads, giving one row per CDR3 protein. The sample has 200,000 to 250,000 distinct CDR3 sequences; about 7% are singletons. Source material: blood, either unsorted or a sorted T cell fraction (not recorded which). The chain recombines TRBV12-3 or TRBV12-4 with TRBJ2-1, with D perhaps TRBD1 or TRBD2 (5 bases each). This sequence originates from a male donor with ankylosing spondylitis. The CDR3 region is CASSLEVGDVYNEQFF. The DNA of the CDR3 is TGTGCCAGCAGTTTAGAGGTCGGGGACGTTTACAATGAGCAGTTCTTC.